The rows below give T cell receptor beta chains drawn from one sample of a study of OX40 agonist ivuxolimab in advanced cancers. Clones were sequenced by immunoSEQ multiplex PCR, and TCRdb holds only the in-frame ones, with some missing. The table shows roughly 60,000 clones, with less than 90% occurring only once. The specimen comprised CD4+ or CD8+ T cells sorted from blood, sampled in a trial of the OX40 agonist ivuxolimab. These receptors all stem from an adult with an advanced solid tumor such as melanoma, head and neck, liver or kidney cancer. The CDR3 runs from the conserved cysteine through the conserved F or W. The order of the fields is clone size, D gene, V gene, J gene, CDR3 protein, CDR3 DNA. D genes are given only for firm matches. Size is omitted from some rows. Given values are once, few, many or a class for expanded clones.

NA	NA	TRBV29-1	TRBJ2-3	CSVVGPRFSDTQYF	TGCAGCGTTGTGGGACCGCGATTTTCAGATACGCAGTATTTT
NA	NA	TRBV4-1	TRBJ1-1	CASSQDLLVRVNTEAFF	TGCGCCAGCAGCCAAGATCTTTTAGTCAGGGTTAACACTGAAGCTTTCTTT
NA	NA	TRBV5-1	TRBJ2-5	CASSPLLGTSNQETQYF	TGCGCCAGCAGTCCTCTCTTGGGGACAAGCAATCAAGAGACCCAGTACTTC
NA	NA	TRBV28	TRBJ1-1	CASTEGGKGTTEAFF	TGTGCCAGCACCGAAGGGGGAAAGGGGACCACTGAAGCTTTCTTT
NA	NA	TRBV18	TRBJ2-5	CASSPRQAAQETQYF	TGTGCCAGCTCACCAAGACAGGCAGCCCAAGAGACCCAGTACTTC
NA	TRBD1	TRBV2	TRBJ1-5	CASSPGQGGKPQHF	TGTGCCAGCAGCCCGGGACAGGGGGGGAAGCCCCAGCATTTT
once	NA	TRBV5-4	TRBJ2-5	CASSRGPQETQYF	TGTGCCAGCAGCAGGGGACCCCAAGAGACCCAGTACTTC
NA	NA	TRBV5-8	TRBJ1-6	CASSFALHNSPLHF	TGTGCCAGCAGCTTCGCTCTGCATAATTCACCCCTCCACTTT
NA	NA	TRBV2	TRBJ2-2	CASGQPNTGELFF	TGTGCCAGCGGACAGCCGAACACCGGGGAGCTGTTTTTT
NA	NA	TRBV12-5	TRBJ2-5	CASGLGLGETQYF	TGTGCTAGTGGTTTGGGCCTCGGGGAGACCCAGTACTTC
NA	TRBD2	TRBV6-5	TRBJ2-5	CASSYSSGRGQETQYF	TGTGCCAGCAGTTACTCTAGCGGGAGAGGTCAAGAGACCCAGTACTTC
NA	TRBD1	TRBV4-3	TRBJ1-6	CASSQDSDRSSPLHF	TGCGCCAGCAGCCAAGACTCGGACAGGTCATCACCCCTCCACTTT
NA	NA	TRBV30	TRBJ2-5	CAWIGGPEQETQYF	TGTGCCTGGATCGGGGGGCCAGAGCAAGAGACCCAGTACTTC
NA	NA	TRBV2	TRBJ2-5	CASSVDSGTQYF	TGTGCCAGCAGTGTGGACAGCGGGACCCAGTACTTC
few	NA	TRBV18	TRBJ1-1	CASSQGLNTEAFF	TGTGCCAGCTCACAAGGGCTGAACACTGAAGCTTTCTTT
NA	NA	TRBV6-6	TRBJ1-5	CASSSGQTYQPQHF	TGTGCCAGCAGCTCCGGACAGACTTATCAGCCCCAGCATTTT
few	NA	TRBV30	TRBJ1-6	CAWSETGNSPLHF	TGTGCCTGGAGTGAAACAGGGAATTCACCCCTCCACTTT
NA	TRBD1	TRBV5-1	TRBJ2-5	CASSPDRTSWVQETQYF	TGCGCCAGCAGCCCGGACAGGACGAGTTGGGTCCAAGAGACCCAGTACTTC
NA	NA	TRBV23-1	TRBJ2-4	CASSQCRLAIQYF	TGCGCCAGCAGTCAGTGCCGGTTGGCCATTCAGTACTTC
NA	TRBD2	TRBV4-2	TRBJ2-3	CASSQETGTSGRKQYF	TGTGCCAGCAGCCAAGAGACCGGGACTAGCGGGAGGAAGCAGTATTTT
NA	TRBD2	TRBV7-8	TRBJ2-5	CASRRGGGKETQYF	TGTGCCAGCAGACGCGGGGGGGGTAAAGAGACCCAGTACTTC
NA	NA	TRBV7-2	TRBJ2-3	CASSSPVPSTDTQYF	TGTGCCAGCAGCTCGCCGGTCCCTAGCACAGATACGCAGTATTTT
NA	NA	TRBV7-4	TRBJ1-5	CASSEPQGRGPQHF	TGTGCCAGCAGCGAGCCGCAGGGAAGGGGGCCCCAGCATTTT
NA	NA	TRBV27	TRBJ1-5	CASRKRGENQPQHF	TGTGCCAGCAGAAAACGGGGAGAAAATCAGCCCCAGCATTTT
NA	NA	TRBV11-2	TRBJ1-3	CASSHPGNTIYF	TGTGCCAGCAGCCATCCTGGAAACACCATATATTTT
NA	TRBD2	TRBV19	TRBJ2-2	CASSTLAGVNTGELFF	TGTGCCAGTAGTACCTTAGCGGGGGTGAACACCGGGGAGCTGTTTTTT
NA	NA	TRBV6-6	TRBJ2-3	CASSYDWFKGNTQYF	TGTGCCAGCAGTTACGACTGGTTTAAGGGGAATACGCAGTATTTT
NA	NA	TRBV6-5	TRBJ2-1	CASSYSRWNYYNEQFF	TGTGCCAGCAGTTACTCGAGGTGGAACTACTACAATGAGCAGTTCTTC
once	NA	TRBV29-1	TRBJ1-1	CSVEEGGNTEAFF	TGCAGCGTTGAAGAAGGTGGGAACACTGAAGCTTTCTTT
once	NA	TRBV14	TRBJ1-1	CASSQGQNTEAFF	TGTGCCAGCAGCCAAGGACAGAACACTGAAGCTTTCTTT
NA	NA	TRBV6-5	TRBJ2-4	CASSFGDSGIQYF	TGTGCCAGCAGTTTTGGGGATTCTGGCATTCAGTACTTC
NA	TRBD1	TRBV14	TRBJ2-2	CASSQYRGHNTGELFF	TGTGCCAGCAGCCAATACAGGGGGCATAACACCGGGGAGCTGTTTTTT
NA	NA	TRBV30	TRBJ2-1	CAWSDGAYNEQFF	TGTGCCTGGAGTGACGGGGCTTACAATGAGCAGTTCTTC
NA	NA	TRBV30	TRBJ1-5	CAWAAGDQPQHF	TGTGCCTGGGCCGCGGGGGATCAGCCCCAGCATTTT
once	TRBD2	TRBV28	TRBJ2-3	CASSSMGLAEASTDTQYF	TGTGCCAGCAGTTCCATGGGACTAGCGGAGGCAAGCACAGATACGCAGTATTTT
NA	TRBD2	TRBV28	TRBJ2-3	CASSLVRLAGGDTQYF	TGTGCCAGCAGTTTAGTTAGACTAGCGGGGGGGGATACGCAGTATTTT
NA	NA	TRBV21-1	TRBJ2-2	CASSKRAFANTGELFF	TGTGCCAGCAGCAAAAGGGCGTTCGCGAACACCGGGGAGCTGTTTTTT
NA	NA	TRBV6-1	TRBJ2-4	CASSEAPGHLGQNIQYF	TGTGCCAGCAGTGAAGCCCCGGGACACTTAGGCCAAAACATTCAGTACTTC
NA	TRBD2	TRBV6-5	TRBJ2-3	CASKRERTDTQYF	TGTGCCAGCAAGCGGGAACGCACAGATACGCAGTATTTT
NA	NA	TRBV4-1	TRBJ2-2	CASSQVATGDGSGELFF	TGCGCCAGCAGCCAAGTTGCGACGGGAGATGGTTCCGGGGAGCTGTTTTTT
NA	NA	TRBV4-3	TRBJ1-2	CASSQDTGAPYGYTF	TGCGCCAGCAGCCAAGATACAGGAGCCCCCTATGGCTACACCTTC
NA	NA	TRBV29-1	TRBJ2-7	CSVGRVNYEQYF	TGCAGCGTTGGAAGGGTTAACTACGAGCAGTACTTC
NA	TRBD2	TRBV4-3	TRBJ2-1	CASSQDYGTSGHNEQFF	TGCGCCAGCAGCCAAGATTACGGGACTAGCGGACACAATGAGCAGTTCTTC
NA	NA	TRBV7-2	TRBJ1-3	CASSAGTGGNTIYF	TGTGCCAGCAGCGCAGGCACGGGAGGAAACACCATATATTTT
NA	TRBD1	TRBV4-3	TRBJ1-2	CASSLSRQGGGYTF	TGCGCCAGCAGCCTTTCTCGACAGGGGGGTGGCTACACCTTC
NA	NA	TRBV19	TRBJ2-3	CASSILFSTDTQYF	TGTGCCAGTAGTATACTCTTCAGCACAGATACGCAGTATTTT
NA	NA	TRBV6-5	TRBJ1-5	CASSGNRNSNQPQHF	TGTGCCAGCAGTGGCAACAGGAATAGCAATCAGCCCCAGCATTTT
NA	NA	TRBV4-1	TRBJ2-6	CASSSYRSGANVLTF	TGCGCCAGCAGCTCCTATAGGTCTGGGGCCAACGTCCTGACTTTC
NA	NA	TRBV5-1	TRBJ1-5	CASSLGSGAEQPQHF	TGCGCCAGCAGCTTGGGGTCGGGGGCGGAACAGCCCCAGCATTTT
NA	TRBD1	TRBV5-6	TRBJ2-1	CASTSRGTGWNNEQFF	TGTGCCAGCACCTCAAGAGGGACAGGGTGGAACAATGAGCAGTTCTTC
NA	NA	TRBV18	TRBJ2-1	CASSLSGNEQFF	TGTGCCAGCTCACTTAGCGGCAATGAGCAGTTCTTC